Sequencing of this T cell receptor beta chain was carried out in a study of blood T cell repertoires in COVID-19. As for the study in general: Samples of COVID-19 (acute and convalescent) were obtained from the United States, Italy and Spain. Nucleic acid was either cDNA or gDNA, and it came from T cells, B-cell-depleted T cells, or PBMCs.

The length of the CDR3 is 12 residues. Unmatched junction bases numbered 4, after V lost 2 bases and J lost 12 bases. Germline values: CDR1 MNHEY, CDR2 SMNVEV (reference sequence). TCRdb's copy holds only in-frame clones and misses some; the assay was immunoSEQ multiplex PCR. In the table there are about 220,000 clones, about 80% of which are singletons. V usage is TRBV27 and J usage is TRBJ2-1, with 7 bases aligning to TRBD2. This receptor was obtained from a middle-aged woman with acute COVID-19. Source material: PBMCs or T cells enriched from blood (not recorded which). Here the CDR3 reads CASSLSGERQFF. CDR3 coding DNA: TGTGCCAGCAGTTTAAGCGGGGAGAGGCAGTTCTTC.